This T cell receptor (beta chain) was sequenced for a study of blood T cell repertoires in COVID-19. Study overall: Material from acute and convalescent COVID-19 was sourced from the United States, Italy and Spain. The cDNA or gDNA used as material had been derived from T cells, B-cell-depleted T cells, or PBMCs.

The CDR3 has 13 residues. V was trimmed by 7 bases and J by 9 bases, leaving 16 bases between them. Authors' methods: For nucleated cells, counts were estimated from reference gene primer amplification. Profiled with immunoSEQ multiplex PCR; TCRdb holds only in-frame clones, not every one. That table gives V, J and clone size, and the DNA gave D and trimming. The data show about 81,000 clones, about 91% seen once. This receptor was taken from a man aged 65-85 years with active or convalescent COVID-19. Material: peripheral blood. This chain uses TRBV12-3 or TRBV12-4 with TRBJ1-5; D gene unclear. CDR3 coding DNA: TGTGCCAGCACCCTGGCGGATAGGCTGCCCCAGCATTTT. Protein product: CASTLADRLPQHF.